A selection of T cell receptor beta chains follows, all from one sample in a study of T cell responses to AZD1222 COVID-19 vaccine. The method was immunoSEQ multiplex PCR; TCRdb's version includes in-frame clones alone and lacks a portion of them. The table includes 120,000 to 150,000 clones, 80% to 90% detected once. This specimen was peripheral blood, taken on day 0 of AZD1222 vaccination. The origin of the receptors is an adult in good health. Each CDR3 is given with its conserved first and last residue. A D gene is named only where the DNA matches it firmly.

TRBV10-3	13	TRBD1	TRBJ2-4	CATTQGTKNIQYF
TRBV5-4	15	-	TRBJ1-3	CASSRRGGSGNTIYF
TRBV27	13	TRBD1	TRBJ2-2	CASTDRGSGELFF
TRBV28	12	-	TRBJ1-1	CASKSRNTEAFF
TRBV20-1	14	TRBD1	TRBJ1-3	CSASDRVFGNTIYF
TRBV3-1/TRBV3-2	17	TRBD1	TRBJ2-6	CASRPRDSTLGANVLTF
TRBV28	15	TRBD1	TRBJ1-2	CASSPRGQGYYGYTF
TRBV6-1	15	TRBD2	TRBJ2-5	CASSPGLAVRETQYF
TRBV18	16	-	TRBJ2-3	CASSPPGLAGPDTQYF
TRBV11-3	16	TRBD1	TRBJ2-3	CASSLLQGASTDTQYF
TRBV3-1/TRBV3-2	14	TRBD1	TRBJ1-3	CASSRTGGGNTIYF
TRBV6-2/TRBV6-3	16	-	TRBJ2-5	CASSYSYGTRGETQYF
TRBV18	13	-	TRBJ1-2	CASSPPNDYGYTF
TRBV6-2/TRBV6-3	13	-	TRBJ2-7	CASSLRGSYEQYF
TRBV6-5	13	-	TRBJ1-1	CASSFGGRTEAFF
TRBV7-8	14	-	TRBJ1-2	CASSLAPSSYGYTF
TRBV11-2	15	TRBD1	TRBJ1-6	CASSFAGTDNSPLHF
TRBV24-1	15	-	TRBJ2-1	CATSGGGGPGNEQFF
TRBV6-5	14	-	TRBJ2-3	CASSRSLLADTQYF
TRBV20-1	13	-	TRBJ2-7	CSASKLAFYEQYF
TRBV24-1	16	TRBD1	TRBJ2-2	CATSDRQGGITGELFF
TRBV2	12	-	TRBJ1-1	CASSRGRTEAFF
TRBV18	14	TRBD1	TRBJ1-2	CASSPLGQGDGYTF
TRBV6-5	11	-	TRBJ2-1	CASHLKREQFF
TRBV6-6	14	TRBD2	TRBJ2-1	CASRERESGNEQFF
TRBV4-3	16	-	TRBJ1-4	CASSQTPGTGAEKLFF
TRBV5-1	14	TRBD1	TRBJ1-2	CASSVDRGIYGYTF
TRBV6-1	15	-	TRBJ1-2	CASSELPGINYGYTF
TRBV28	13	-	TRBJ1-2	CASRATTNYGYTF
TRBV7-2	14	-	TRBJ2-7	CASSLDTGPYEQYF
TRBV27	14	TRBD1	TRBJ1-1	CASSFRGGLTEAFF
TRBV6-2/TRBV6-3	14	-	TRBJ2-1	CASSYASLTNEQFF
TRBV3-1/TRBV3-2	15	-	TRBJ2-2	CASSQDRLAAGELFF
TRBV19	17	TRBD2	TRBJ2-7	CASSVTSGSDSVYEQYF
TRBV28	15	-	TRBJ1-6	CASSLGQGLNSPLHF